The present T cell receptor (beta chain) was sequenced within a study of T-cell memory formation after mild COVID-19. This CDR3 region has 13 residues. V lost 4 bases to trimming and J lost 4 bases, with 10 bases between them. Germline V CDR1 and CDR2: LGHDT, YNNKEL (reference sequence). MiXCR was run by TCRdb on the 5' RACE reads, yielding one entry per CDR3 protein. The sample lists tens of thousands of distinct CDR3 sequences, approximately 9.6% occurring once. In regard to this clonotype: The antigen remains unidentified.

The study's findings and limits: The study found contracting CD4+ clones mainly in CM and EM and contracting CD8+ clones in EMRA. Whereas later expanders leaned CD4+, clones contracting day 15 to 85 showed a balanced CD4/CD8 makeup. Memory from before infection featured some responding clones, which suggests cross-reactive memory joined.

The source material was PBMCs or a T cell subset sorted from them (not recorded which). The chain couples TRBV3-1 to TRBJ1-2; tentatively, D is TRBD1 (6 bases). The TCR was taken from an adult woman who had mild COVID-19 (a few samples of this study predate the infection). Cell type and time point are not known. The chain's CDR3 is CASSRGQSYGYTF. As DNA, the CDR3 is TGTGCCAGCAGCCGAGGACAGAGCTATGGCTACACCTTC.